A selection of T cell receptor beta chains follows, all from one sample in a study of post-analysis software for immune sequencing data. TCRdb passed the PCR reads through MiXCR, listing each CDR3 protein once. This sample has approximately 630,000 distinct CDR3 sequences, with approximately 60% found just once. The specimen was blood. The receptors derive from a girl aged 2-10 years with multiple sclerosis. CDR3s include the opening cysteine and the closing phenylalanine or tryptophan. D genes are given only for firm matches. Some rows mark clone size as missing; the rest say once, few, many or name a class of expanded clone.

>.|.|TRBV7-9|TRBJ2-3
TGTGCCAGCAGCTTAGAGGGAGGAACTTACACAGATACGCAGTATTTT
CASSLEGGTYTDTQYF
>.|TRBD1|TRBV7-9|TRBJ2-1
TGTGCCAGCAGCTTTCTCCCCGGGACAGGGGCCAATGAGCAGTTCTTC
CASSFLPGTGANEQFF
>few|TRBD1|TRBV12-3/TRBV12-4|TRBJ2-1
TGTGCCAGCACCCGGGGACAGGATTACAATGAGCAGTTCTTC
CASTRGQDYNEQFF
>.|.|TRBV20-1|TRBJ2-5
TGCAGTGCTAGGCAGGGCAAGGGAGAGACCCAGTACTTC
CSARQGKGETQYF
>.|.|TRBV5-1|TRBJ1-1
TGCGCCAGCAGCTTGTTACACGGGAACACTGAAGCTTTCTTT
CASSLLHGNTEAFF
>.|TRBD1|TRBV29-1|TRBJ1-2
TGCAGCGTTGATAGGGGGACAGCGTATAATAACTATGGCTACACCTTC
CSVDRGTAYNNYGYTF
>.|.|TRBV12-3/TRBV12-4|TRBJ1-1
TGTGCCAGCAGTTTAATCTTGCCCCCTGAAGCTTTCTTT
CASSLILPPEAFF
>.|.|TRBV12-3/TRBV12-4|TRBJ1-1
TGTGCCAGCAGTTTAGCGCAAATGACTGAAGCTTTCTTT
CASSLAQMTEAFF
>few|TRBD1|TRBV7-9|TRBJ2-1
TGTGCCAGCAGCTTAGCCAGGGGGTGGAATGAGCAGTTCTTC
CASSLARGWNEQFF
>.|.|TRBV10-3|TRBJ2-7
TGTGCCATCAGTGAGGACAGGACCTCCTACGAGCAGTACTTC
CAISEDRTSYEQYF
>once|.|TRBV10-3|TRBJ2-7
TGTGCCATCAGTGGGCACAGCTCCTACGAGCAGTACTTC
CAISGHSSYEQYF
>once|.|TRBV29-1|TRBJ1-1
TGCGGGGGGGGCAACACTGAAGCTTTCTTT
CGGGNTEAFF
>.|TRBD1|TRBV27|TRBJ1-1
TGTGCCAGCAGGGGGACAGGGTGGGTGAACACTGAAGCTTTCTTT
CASRGTGWVNTEAFF
>.|TRBD2|TRBV20-1|TRBJ2-1
TGCAGTGCTAGACATCGGGGAGGGGAGGTCTACAATGAGCAGTTCTTC
CSARHRGGEVYNEQFF
>.|TRBD2|TRBV12-3/TRBV12-4|TRBJ2-7
TGTGCCAGCAGTTCCGGGAGGGGCTACGAGCAGTACTTC
CASSSGRGYEQYF
>.|.|TRBV5-6|TRBJ1-1
TGTGCCAGCAGCTTTGGAAGGGGTTTGGTGAACACTGAAGCTTTCTTT
CASSFGRGLVNTEAFF
>.|TRBD1|TRBV12-3/TRBV12-4|TRBJ1-1
TGTGCCAGCAGTACGCTCAGGACAGGAGCAACTTCTGAAGCTTTCTTT
CASSTLRTGATSEAFF
>.|TRBD2|TRBV29-1|TRBJ2-1
TGCAGCATCGTGAGCGGGGACAATGAGCAGTTCTTC
CSIVSGDNEQFF
>.|TRBD2|TRBV5-1|TRBJ2-1
TGCGCCAGCAGCTCGGGGAAAATAGCGGGAGCCAATGAGCAGTTCTTC
CASSSGKIAGANEQFF
>.|.|TRBV20-1|TRBJ2-7
TGCAGTGCTAGCATGGTGGATTCGGGCGAGCAGTACTTC
CSASMVDSGEQYF
>.|.|TRBV20-1|TRBJ2-6
TGCAGTGCTCCCCTCTCATCTGGGGCCAACGTCCTGACTTTC
CSAPLSSGANVLTF
>.|.|TRBV18|TRBJ1-2
TGTGCCAGCTCACCACATGGTCCTCCTAACTATGGCTACACCTTC
CASSPHGPPNYGYTF
>once|.|TRBV10-3|TRBJ2-2
TGTGCCATCGGATCCTCCTCCGGGACTCTGGGGGGCGGGGAGCTGTTTTTT
CAIGSSSGTLGGGELFF